These T cell receptor beta chains were read from a single sample in a study of blood T cell repertoires in COVID-19. Profiling relied on immunoSEQ multiplex PCR, and the TCRdb table lists in-frame clones only, not all of them. The sample carries roughly 200,000 clones, nearly 90% recorded once. Source material: peripheral blood. The origin of the receptors is a man aged 60-69 years with active or convalescent COVID-19. The CDR3 runs from the conserved cysteine through the conserved F or W. D genes are given only for firm matches. Clone size is shown for a subset of rows, as once, few, many or a class of expanded clone.

j_call	clone_size	d_call	v_call	cdr3_nt	cdr3_aa
TRBJ2-7	.	TRBD2	TRBV30	TGTGCCTGGAGTCGTAGCGGGGGCCTAGGCTACGAGCAGTACTTC	CAWSRSGGLGYEQYF
TRBJ2-5	.	TRBD2	TRBV9	TGTGCCAGCAGCGTCGGGGGGGTAACGACCCAGTACTTC	CASSVGGVTTQYF
TRBJ2-5	.	TRBD1	TRBV2	TGTGCCAGCACCACCGGGACAGGAAAAGAGACCCAGTACTTC	CASTTGTGKETQYF
TRBJ1-1	.	.	TRBV6-5	TGTGCCAGCAGTCCGACAGGTTCGGGCACTGAAGCTTTCTTT	CASSPTGSGTEAFF
TRBJ2-7	.	TRBD1	TRBV11-2	TGTGCCAGCAGCTCGGGACAGGCGGAGCAGTACTTC	CASSSGQAEQYF
TRBJ2-3	.	.	TRBV3-1/TRBV3-2	TGTGCCAGCAGCCGCCGAGGCCTCGTTAGCACAGATACGCAGTATTTT	CASSRRGLVSTDTQYF
TRBJ1-2	once	TRBD1	TRBV4-1	TGCGCCAGCAGCCAAGGGGGACAGGATCTCTATGGCTACACCTTC	CASSQGGQDLYGYTF
TRBJ1-2	.	TRBD1	TRBV3-1/TRBV3-2	TGTGCCAGCAGCCCGACAGGGATGAAGTATGGCTACACCTTC	CASSPTGMKYGYTF
TRBJ1-1	.	TRBD1	TRBV18	TGTGCCAGCTCACCGGTCGGACAGGGGCGGACTGAAGCTTTCTTT	CASSPVGQGRTEAFF
TRBJ1-4	.	.	TRBV25-1	TGTGCCAGCAGTGAATACGCCGGAACTAATGAAAAACTGTTTTTT	CASSEYAGTNEKLFF
TRBJ2-7	.	TRBD1	TRBV2	TGTGCCAGCAGCGACGACAGGGGGCGCCCCGAGCAGTACTTC	CASSDDRGRPEQYF
TRBJ1-2	.	TRBD1	TRBV30	TGTGCCTGGTGTGGGGTGACAGGGGGGGATGGCTACACCTTC	CAWCGVTGGDGYTF
TRBJ2-7	.	.	TRBV27	TGTGCCAGCAGACCCACAGGGCGCTACGAGCAGTACTTC	CASRPTGRYEQYF
TRBJ1-5	once	.	TRBV6-5	TGTGCCAGCAGGTCGGGGTCCGCAGGGGATCAGCCCCAGCATTTT	CASRSGSAGDQPQHF
TRBJ1-5	.	.	TRBV7-8	TGTGCCAGCAGCTTAGGCAGGGATCAGCCCCAGCATTTT	CASSLGRDQPQHF
TRBJ2-3	.	TRBD1	TRBV10-2	TGCGCCAGCAGTGAAAGGGGGCTAATAGATACGCAGTATTTT	CASSERGLIDTQYF
TRBJ2-7	few	.	TRBV5-6	TGTGCCAGCAGCTTGGCCGGAGGGGTGGGCTCCTACGAGCAGTACTTC	CASSLAGGVGSYEQYF
TRBJ1-6	.	.	TRBV19	TGTGCCAGTAGTGCCCGTGGGGAGTCCTATAATTCACCCCTCCACTTT	CASSARGESYNSPLHF
TRBJ2-1	.	.	TRBV7-9	TGTGCCAGCAGCGTAGGGGCTAGCGCGTTCAATGAGCAGTTCTTC	CASSVGASAFNEQFF